A single sample gave rise to the 28 T cell receptor beta chains below, sequenced in a study of tissue T cells after allogeneic stem cell transplantation. Using immunoSEQ multiplex PCR, the repertoire was profiled, and TCRdb retains in-frame clones only, with some absent. In the table there are some 10,000 clones, approximately 65% of which are singletons. The sequences come from tissue from the stomach, collected at autopsy. These receptors all come from a male donor at least 60 years old with lung cancer.

The chain carries TRBV19 and TRBJ1-1; the D gene is possibly TRBD1 (6 bases). The CDR3 totals 17 residues. The V end was cut by 7 bases, the J end by 6 bases, with 27 bases between. CDR1 and CDR2 from the germline V gene are LNHDA and SQIVND (reference sequence). CDR3 in amino acids: CASIGQGRSMFSPEAFF. CDR3 sequence (DNA): TGTGCCAGTATTGGTCAGGGGCGATCTATGTTTTCTCCTGAAGCTTTCTTT.

The V and J genes are TRBV7-2 and TRBJ2-1, with 10 bases fitting TRBD2. From germline, CDR1 is SGHTA and CDR2 FQGNSA. The CDR3 extends over 15 amino acids. The ends lost 4 bases at V and 3 bases at J; junction bases unmatched: 3. As DNA, the CDR3 is TGTGCCAGCAGCTCCGGGACTAGCGTCTACAATGAGCAGTTCTTC. Translating gives CASSSGTSVYNEQFF.

Sample share makes this clone medium-sized (0.01 to 0.1%). The rearrangement uses TRBV6-5 and TRBJ2-1; D tentatively reads TRBD1 or TRBD2 (5 bases each). V was clipped by 4 bases and J by 6 bases, with 10 bases between them. Germline loops: CDR1 MNHEY, CDR2 SVGAGI. The CDR3 loop spans 13 amino acids. CDR3 in DNA: TGTGCCAGCAGTTCCCTCGGGGCCAATGAGCAGTTCTTC. Translated, it gives CASSSLGANEQFF.

The V gene is TRBV6-2 or TRBV6-3, the J gene TRBJ2-3; possibly TRBD1 for D (6 bases). V was shortened by 5 bases and J by 2 bases, with 14 bases between the two germline ends. The V gene's germline CDR1 is MNHEY and CDR2 SVGEGT. The CDR3 is 15 amino acids. For the CDR3, the DNA is TGTGCCAGCAGTCGGCCAAGGGGGTTCACAGATACGCAGTATTTT. Protein sequence: CASSRPRGFTDTQYF.

The chain links TRBV6-5 to TRBJ1-1, with no clear D. This CDR3 comprises 14 residues. Germline assignment: CDR1 MNHEY and CDR2 SVGAGI. The V gene lost 2 bases and the J gene lost 4 bases, with 11 bases spanning the gap. The DNA of the CDR3 is TGTGCCAGCAGTTACGGGTTAGAGGGCACTGAAGCTTTCTTT. Its translation is CASSYGLEGTEAFF.

The chain couples TRBV28 to TRBJ1-2; no clear D gene. The V gene lost 7 bases and the J gene lost 0 bases, with 3 bases spanning the gap. The CDR3 totals 11 residues. Germline V CDR1 and CDR2: MDHEN, SYDVKM. Here the CDR3 reads CASMANYGYTF. The CDR3 nucleotides read TGTGCCAGCATGGCTAACTATGGCTACACCTTC.

This clone showed up just a few times. The rearrangement joins TRBV6-5 to TRBJ1-3; D is undetermined. The CDR3 loop spans 14 amino acids. V was clipped by 9 bases and J by 4 bases, with 16 bases between them. The germline V gene encodes CDR1 MNHEY and CDR2 SVGAGI. The CDR3 loop reads CASVNRREGNTIYF. The DNA of the CDR3 is TGTGCCAGTGTGAATCGACGGGAAGGAAACACCATATATTTT.

V and J are TRBV6-1 and TRBJ2-1, with 13 bases that match TRBD2. Germline values: CDR1 MNHNS, CDR2 SASEGT. The CDR3 totals 16 residues. V trimming: 1 base; J trimming: 10 bases; junction bases outside the gene matches: 7. The CDR3 region is CASSEVPGLAGLEQFF. The CDR3 bases are TGTGCCAGCAGTGAAGTTCCGGGACTAGCGGGATTGGAGCAGTTCTTC.

A single count supports this clone. This chain links TRBV6-5 with TRBJ2-3, with D possibly TRBD2 on 5 matching bases. Trimming cost V 7 bases and J 1 base, with 9 bases left between them. In germline, CDR1 is MNHEY, CDR2 SVGAGI. The CDR3 spans 13 residues. The CDR3 region is CASNVGGTDTQYF. The CDR3 DNA reads TGTGCCAGCAATGTGGGAGGCACAGATACGCAGTATTTT.

The V gene is TRBV21-1, the J gene TRBJ1-1. TRBV21-1 is a documented pseudogene. The CDR3 sequence is 14 residues long. Written as DNA, the CDR3 is TGTGCCAGCAGCAAAAGGGTAATGAACACTGAAGCTTTCTTT. Its translation is CASSKRVMNTEAFF.

This clone has just a few counts. The J gene is TRBJ1-2, the V gene TRBV7-6; 8 positions agree with TRBD1. The germline V gene encodes CDR1 SGHVS and CDR2 FNYEAQ. The CDR3 consists of 16 residues. The junction had 12 bases not matched to a gene; V was cut back by 5 bases and J by 4 bases. The DNA for the CDR3 is TGTGCCAGCAGCGGTAGATTGACAGGGGCAGGCTATGGCTACACCTTC. It yields the protein CASSGRLTGAGYGYTF.

The chain employs TRBV4-3 and TRBJ2-7; either TRBD1 or TRBD2 may fit D (5 bases each). Germline V gives CDR1 LGHNA, CDR2 YSLEER. The CDR3 length is 18 residues. V gave up 0 bases and J gave up 2 bases, with 20 bases separating them. CDR3 protein: CASSQDLFSRDVPYEQYF. The CDR3 nucleotides are TGCGCCAGCAGCCAAGATCTCTTTTCCCGGGACGTACCCTACGAGCAGTACTTC.

The chain joins TRBV11-2 to TRBJ2-7; D is possibly TRBD2 (6 bases). Germline V CDR1 and CDR2: SGHAT, FQNNGV. CDR3 size: 16 residues. Trimming pared 5 bases from V and 2 bases from J, leaving 19 bases between. For the CDR3, the DNA is TGTGCCAGCAGCCCCCGAGGTAGCGGAGGCGCCTACGAGCAGTACTTC. Translating gives CASSPRGSGGAYEQYF.

The chain uses TRBV28 and TRBJ2-7; 8 bases agree with TRBD1. This CDR3 region has 14 residues. The junction had 5 bases not matched to a gene; V was cut back by 3 bases and J by 4 bases. Germline loops: CDR1 MDHEN, CDR2 SYDVKM. CDR3 loop: CASSFDRGRYEQYF. The CDR3 nucleotides are TGTGCCAGCAGTTTCGACAGGGGCCGGTACGAGCAGTACTTC.

In its sample, this clone was seen a few times. This chain uses TRBV6-6 with TRBJ1-1; weak D call: TRBD1 (5 bases). The CDR3 has 12 residues. Trimming took 2 bases from V and 4 from J, leaving 5 bases between them. Per the germline V gene, CDR1 is MNHNY and CDR2 is SVGAGI (reference sequence). As DNA, the CDR3 is TGTGCCAGCAGTTACGGGGGCACTGAAGCTTTCTTT. Its translation: CASSYGGTEAFF.

This clone is judged medium-sized. The chain recombines TRBV27 with TRBJ2-2, with D unresolved. V was trimmed by 5 bases and J by 6 bases, leaving 13 bases between them. CDR1 and CDR2 (germline): MNHEY, SMNVEV (reference sequence). This CDR3 has 14 amino acids. CDR3 residues: CASSQTAGAGELFF. As DNA, the CDR3 is TGTGCCAGCAGTCAAACGGCTGGGGCCGGGGAGCTGTTTTTT.

Details on this clone: A read error may account for a junction end that differs from germline. V is TRBV27 and J is TRBJ2-5; 14 bases fit TRBD2. The CDR3 totals 14 residues. CDR1 and CDR2 (germline): MNHEY, SMNVEV (reference sequence). CDR3: CASRPGLAGEAQYF. CDR3 nucleotide sequence: TGTGCCAGCAGACCGGGACTAGCGGGAGAGGCCCAGTACTTC.

This chain links TRBV5-1 with TRBJ2-1, with D possibly being TRBD2 (5 bases). The germline V gene encodes CDR1 SGHRS and CDR2 YFSETQ. This CDR3 is 15 amino acids long. The V end lost 4 bases, the J end lost 2 bases, and 13 bases lay between the germline ends. The CDR3 nucleotides are TGCGCCAGCAGCCGGACCCCCGGGACCTACAATGAGCAGTTCTTC. Protein: CASSRTPGTYNEQFF.

This sequence joins TRBV6-6 and TRBJ1-5; no definite D call. This CDR3 has 13 residues. Germline V lookup: CDR1 MNHNY, CDR2 SVGAGI (reference sequence). V gave up 6 bases and J gave up 2 bases, with 8 bases separating them. As DNA, the CDR3 is TGTGCCAGCAGAGTTGACGGCAATCAGCCCCAGCATTTT. Protein product: CASRVDGNQPQHF.

This rearrangement joins TRBV28 to TRBJ1-6, with D unclear. V was pared by 5 bases and J by 9 bases, with 17 bases between. This CDR3 has 15 amino acids. The germline V gene encodes CDR1 MDHEN and CDR2 SYDVKM. Written as DNA, the CDR3 is TGTGCCAGCAGTCCCCACACGCTAGGCGGTTCACCCCTCCACTTT. Translated, it gives CASSPHTLGGSPLHF. Supplemented by reference TRBV28 and TRBJ1-6, the full variable domain reads DVKVTQSSRYLVKRTGEKVFLECVQDMDHENMFWYRQDPGLGLRLIYFSYDVKMKEKGDIPEGYSVSREKKERFSLILESASTNQTSMYLCASSPHTLGGSPLHFGNGTRLTVT.

V and J are TRBV2 and TRBJ1-6; D uncertain. The CDR3 length is 12 residues. The V and J ends lost 8 bases and 6 bases respectively, with 8 bases between them. CDR1 SNHLY and CDR2 FYNNEI come from the germline V gene. CDR3 DNA: TGTGCCAGCCGTCAAAGTAATTCACCCCTCCACTTT. This codes for CASRQSNSPLHF.

The rearrangement uses TRBV4-3 and TRBJ2-7; TRBD1 matches 7 bases. The CDR3 totals 16 residues. CDR1 and CDR2 (germline): LGHNA, YSLEER. Unmatched junction bases numbered 5, after V lost 0 bases and J lost 0 bases. CDR3 protein: CASSQDLTGSSYEQYF. CDR3 nucleotides: TGCGCCAGCAGCCAAGACCTGACAGGGAGCTCCTACGAGCAGTACTTC.

The chain combines TRBV9 with TRBJ1-2; D is uncertain. The V gene's germline CDR1 is SGDLS and CDR2 YYNGEE. The CDR3 consists of 13 residues. With 0 bases removed from V and 6 bases from J, the gap between germline ends came to 9 bases. CDR3 sequence: CASSVAPLHGYTF. CDR3 nucleotide sequence: TGTGCCAGCAGCGTAGCCCCACTACATGGCTACACCTTC.

The genes are TRBV21-1 and TRBJ1-4; the table calls TRBD1, which could not be checked here. TRBV21-1 constitutes a pseudogene. This CDR3 spans 18 amino acids. The CDR3 nucleotides read TGTGCCAGCAGCAAAGAGGTAGGGCAGGGGGTGGCTAATGAAAAACTGTTTTTT. It is translated as CASSKEVGQGVANEKLFF.

This chain connects TRBV7-9 to TRBJ1-4, with D unclear. The germline CDR1 and CDR2 sequences are SEHNR and FQNEAQ (reference sequence). The CDR3 length is 13 residues. V lost 6 bases, J lost 4 bases, and 9 bases lay in between. CDR3 in DNA: TGTGCCAGCAGAACAGCGGGTAATGAAAAACTGTTTTTT. Its translation: CASRTAGNEKLFF.

Only one count was recorded for this clone. This chain connects TRBV7-3 to TRBJ2-6; possibly TRBD1 for D (5 bases). Trimming pared 4 bases from V and 2 bases from J, leaving 9 bases between. CDR1 and CDR2 from the germline V gene are SGHTA and FQGTGA. The CDR3 sequence is 15 residues long. CDR3 nucleotide sequence: TGTGCCAGCAGCTCCAGGGTGACTGGGGCCAACGTCCTGACTTTC. It specifies CASSSRVTGANVLTF.

The chain is built from TRBV5-5 and TRBJ1-5, with a tentative D call TRBD1 (6 bases). This CDR3 has 16 residues. Germline V CDR1 and CDR2: SGHKS, YYEKEE (reference sequence). The V and J ends lost 0 bases and 1 base respectively, with 11 bases between them. The chain's CDR3 is CASSLVKQGSNQPQHF. In DNA, the CDR3 is TGTGCCAGCAGCTTGGTGAAGCAGGGGAGCAATCAGCCCCAGCATTTT.

The V call is TRBV19, the J call TRBJ2-1; TRBD2 matches at 12 bases. The CDR3 runs 16 residues. Germline V gives CDR1 LNHDA, CDR2 SQIVND (reference sequence). V shed 7 bases and J 8 bases; nucleotides not matched to a gene: 12. For the CDR3, the DNA is TGTGCCAGTACCCCCGTTGGCCTAGCGGGAGGGGATGAGCAGTTCTTC. Protein product: CASTPVGLAGGDEQFF.